These 3 T cell receptor beta chains were sequenced from one sample in a study of T cells in Graves' hyperthyroidism and ophthalmopathy. Regions amplified from RNA transcripts were the TCR beta CDR3 regions. A first-round RT-PCR of the TCR CDR3 used the HTBI primer set. TCRdb used MiXCR to reprocess the multiplex PCR reads, holding one entry per CDR3 protein. The sample lists some 420,000 distinct CDR3 sequences, roughly an eighth occurring once. Sequenced input: blood. Receptors originate from a woman under 30 with Graves' hyperthyroidism.

Many counts were recorded for this clonotype. The genes are TRBV4-1 and TRBJ1-1; maybe TRBD1 (6 bases). The CDR3 is made up of 15 amino acids. With 0 bases removed from V and 1 base from J, the gap between germline ends came to 9 bases. Germline V gene lookup returns CDR1 MGHRA and CDR2 YSYEKL. Here the CDR3 DNA reads TGCGCCAGCAGCCAAGAAGGGACAAGGAACACTGAAGCTTTCTTT. This encodes CASSQEGTRNTEAFF.

This clonotype was seen repeatedly, ten times or more. This sequence joins TRBV15 and TRBJ2-7; D is undetermined. The CDR3 totals 15 residues. The V gene's germline CDR1 is LNHNV and CDR2 YYDKDF (reference sequence). Trimming took 0 bases from V and 3 from J, leaving 12 bases between them. The CDR3 region has the DNA TGTGCCACCAGCAGAGACAGGACGGAAGACTACGAGCAGTACTTC. Encoded protein: CATSRDRTEDYEQYF.

Concerning this clonotype: This may be a read error, as it is one base from a much larger clone. The rearrangement links TRBV12-3 or TRBV12-4 to TRBJ2-7, with D hard to call. The CDR3 is 13 amino acids. The CDR3 spells CASSLDQVYERYF. The CDR3 bases are TGTGCCAGCAGTTTAGATCAGGTTTACGAGCGGTACTTC.